The 11 T cell receptor beta chains presented below share a single source sample, sequenced in a study of graft-versus-host responses after intestinal transplantation. No antigens are known for them. Data came from immunoSEQ multiplex PCR; TCRdb stores just in-frame clones and leaves some out. The sample records tens of thousands of clones, over 75% being singletons. The sequenced sample was unstimulated CD8+ T cells sorted from spleen or lymph node cells, obtained before intestinal transplant. These receptors came from a human donor who received an intestinal transplant.

This clone was picked up a small number of times. The chain employs TRBV5-6 and TRBJ2-7; 8 bases line up with TRBD1. Germline values: CDR1 SGHDT, CDR2 YYEEEE. The CDR3 covers 14 residues. V shed 4 bases and J 4 bases; nucleotides not matched to a gene: 7. The chain's CDR3 is CASSATGGRYEQYF. The CDR3 DNA reads TGTGCCAGCAGCGCCACAGGGGGTAGATACGAGCAGTACTTC.

The chain carries TRBV7-9 and TRBJ1-4, with 9 nucleotides matching TRBD1. This CDR3 is built from 14 residues. With 4 bases clipped from V and 8 bases from J, the junction kept 5 bases outside the gene matches. CDR1 and CDR2 (germline): SEHNR, FQNEAQ (reference sequence). DNA of the CDR3: TGTGCCAGCAGCTCGACAGGGGGGCGCGAAAAACTGTTTTTT. Translation: CASSSTGGREKLFF.

CDR3 DNA sequence: TGCGCCAGCAGCCAAGTGACTAGCGGGGGCTACGAGCAGTACTTC. It encodes CASSQVTSGGYEQYF. The V gene is TRBV4-1, the J gene TRBJ2-7; TRBD2 agrees at 12 bases. CDR1 MGHRA and CDR2 YSYEKL come from the germline V gene. The CDR3 spans 15 residues. After removal of 1 base from V and 3 bases from J, the junction contained 1 base not matched to a gene.

This clone has just one count. The V gene is TRBV28, the J gene TRBJ1-2; no firm D call. Germline V gives CDR1 MDHEN, CDR2 SYDVKM. V was clipped by 2 bases and J by 0 bases, with 10 bases between them. This CDR3 comprises 15 residues. The CDR3 sequence is CASSLLEEANYGYTF. CDR3 nucleotide sequence: TGTGCCAGCAGTTTACTAGAGGAGGCTAACTATGGCTACACCTTC.

The chain carries TRBV27 and TRBJ2-1; 11 positions match TRBD2. Germline V lookup: CDR1 MNHEY, CDR2 SMNVEV (reference sequence). V lost 6 bases to trimming and J lost 6 bases; unmatched junction nucleotides: 4. CDR3 size: 14 residues. CDR3 protein: CASSSGTSGNEQFF. The CDR3, as DNA: TGTGCCAGCAGCTCCGGGACTAGCGGCAATGAGCAGTTCTTC.

V is TRBV9 and J is TRBJ1-6; 7 bases are a match to TRBD1. CDR3 length: 15 amino acids. Germline values: CDR1 SGDLS, CDR2 YYNGEE. V lost 0 bases and J lost 4; bases outside the gene matches: 1. The CDR3 sequence: CASSVGDSYNSPLHF. CDR3 in DNA: TGTGCCAGCAGCGTAGGGGACAGTTATAATTCACCCCTCCACTTT.

The genes are TRBV5-1 and TRBJ1-1, with 7 nucleotides matching TRBD1. Germline V gene sequence: CDR1 SGHRS, CDR2 YFSETQ. The V segment lost 4 bases and the J segment 2 bases; nucleotides outside the gene matches: 5. CDR3 size: 14 residues. Here the CDR3 reads CASSATGYNTEAFF. The CDR3 bases are TGCGCCAGCAGCGCGACAGGGTATAACACTGAAGCTTTCTTT.

The CDR3 nucleotides read TGTGCCAGCAGTTATGGGGAGGACGCCGGGGAGCTGTTTTTT. It specifies CASSYGEDAGELFF. V gene TRBV6-5 combines with J gene TRBJ2-2; TRBD2 is a possible D gene (6 bases). Germline CDR1 MNHEY, CDR2 SVGAGI. The CDR3 loop spans 14 amino acids. V lost 3 bases and J 6 bases, leaving 11 bases between the germline ends.

The chain's CDR3 is CSVEDRGGNSYEQYF. The DNA for the CDR3 is TGCAGCGTTGAAGATCGCGGCGGAAACTCCTACGAGCAGTACTTC. The J gene is TRBJ2-7, the V gene TRBV29-1, with D uncertain. CDR3 length equals 15 residues. The V gene's germline CDR1 is SQVTM and CDR2 ANQGSEA. V shed 0 bases and J shed 0 bases, with 12 bases lying between them.

A word on this clone: Mismatch with germline at one junction end may stem from a read error. The rearrangement uses TRBV27 and TRBJ1-1; the D is unclear. Per germline, CDR1 MNHEY and CDR2 SMNVEV (reference sequence). CDR3 length: 14 amino acids. As DNA, the CDR3 is TGTGCCAGCAATTTAGGAGGGCCGAACACTGAAGCTTTCTTT. Translation gives CASNLGGPNTEAFF.

This clone came up once. The chain links TRBV27 to TRBJ1-2; TRBD1 matches at 9 bases. J lost 8 bases, V lost 4 bases, and 14 bases had no gene match. The CDR3 has 16 amino acids. The germline V gene has CDR1 MNHEY and CDR2 SMNVEV (reference sequence). The CDR3 DNA reads as TGTGCCAGCAGTTCCAATTTGAGACAGGGGGTGGAGGGCTACACCTTC. Encoded protein: CASSSNLRQGVEGYTF.